This T cell receptor beta chain originates from a study of T cell responses to AZD1222 COVID-19 vaccine. TCRdb keeps only in-frame clones here, not all; method: immunoSEQ multiplex PCR. In the table there are nearly 110,000 clones, more than 80% of which are singletons. V was clipped by 6 bases and J by 2 bases; unmatched bases: 3. CDR3 size: 14 residues. The germline V gene has CDR1 LNHDA and CDR2 SQIVND (reference sequence). The chain is built from TRBV19 and TRBJ2-5; TRBD2 aligns across 10 bases. The receptor was derived from an adult in good health. Sample: peripheral blood, taken on day 0 of AZD1222 vaccination. CDR3 protein: CASRRTSGQETQYF. The CDR3 DNA is TGTGCCAGTAGACGGACTAGCGGTCAAGAGACCCAGTACTTC.